The present T cell receptor beta chain was sequenced within a study of T cells in localized non-small cell lung cancer. Study-wide results and limits: Overall survival was longer when the density of T cells in the blood was higher. Adjacent lung tissue had a median 57 of the top 100 clones found in the tumor. Uninvolved adjacent lung showed higher T cell clonality than tumor.

Concerning this clone itself: Its antigen is not known.

Here immunoSEQ multiplex PCR was the method, and the copy in TCRdb shows in-frame clones only, minus some. This sample has more than 45,000 clones, with about 72% found just once. V lost 6 bases, J lost 7 bases, and 18 bases lay in between. This CDR3 is built from 15 residues. The germline V gene has CDR1 KGHSH and CDR2 LQKENI. The rearrangement joins TRBV18 to TRBJ2-2, with D perhaps TRBD1 (6 bases). The TCR originated in a man between 40 and 70 years old with stage I squamous cell lung carcinoma. The specimen comprised peripheral blood, sampled before any cancer treatment. For the CDR3, the DNA is TGTGCCAGCTCGTCGGCCGGGACAAGTGTCGGGGAGCTGTTTTTT. Translation: CASSSAGTSVGELFF.